This T cell receptor (beta chain) was captured in a study of human T cells and chemical hapten exposure. Study-wide points: PT1 expanded TCR counts and patch test score correlated positively. Compared to controls, expanded TCRs made significantly more large clusters of similar CDR3s. Alopecia in the donors means their immune response may deviate from healthy people's.

This clonotype was counted only a few times. The antigen is unknown. Germline CDR1 and CDR2: SNHLY and FYNNEI. The CDR3 loop spans 15 amino acids. V shed 4 bases and J 5 bases; nucleotides not matched to a gene: 6. Using its own MiXCR run on the RACE reads, TCRdb lists one record per CDR3 protein. The sample holds roughly 180,000 distinct CDR3 sequences; around 24% are singletons and the top ten take approximately 6.4%. Time point given: patch test 1, 2 weeks after DPC sensitization. Indicated treatment: therapeutic diphenylcyclopropenone sensitization with weekly scalp DPC. V gene TRBV2 combines with J gene TRBJ2-5; TRBD2 agrees at 11 bases. Specimen: whole blood, collected in connection with sensitization to the hapten diphenylcyclopropenone (DPC). The sequence derives from a woman in her fifties or sixties with alopecia areata. Some clones in this sample may be carry-over from other donors' samples. The CDR3 sequence: CASSVTSGSGETQYF. For the CDR3, the DNA is TGTGCCAGCAGTGTTACTAGCGGGAGTGGGGAGACCCAGTACTTC. The full variable domain, with the rest looked up from reference TRBV2 and TRBJ2-5, is EPEVTQTPSHQVTQMGQEVILRCVPISNHLYFYWYRQILGQKVEFLVSFYNNEISEKSEIFDDQFSVERPDGSNFTLKIRSTKLEDSAMYFCASSVTSGSGETQYFGPGTRLLVL.